The 20 T cell receptor beta chains reported below all come from one sample, sequenced in a study of blood T cell repertoires in COVID-19. The assay was immunoSEQ multiplex PCR, and TCRdb's table has in-frame clones only and misses some. The data show approximately 300,000 clones, about nine tenths seen once. Sequenced material: peripheral blood. All receptors come from a woman in her forties or fifties with COVID-19, enrolled during active disease.

The CDR3 region is CASSRDRQETQYF. DNA of the CDR3: TGTGCCAGCAGCCGTGACAGGCAAGAGACCCAGTACTTC. The chain joins TRBV7-6 to TRBJ2-5, with D possibly being TRBD1 (6 bases). V was shortened by 5 bases and J by 2 bases, with 9 bases between the two germline ends. The CDR3 length is 13 residues. In germline, CDR1 is SGHVS, CDR2 FNYEAQ.

This rearrangement joins TRBV7-9 to TRBJ2-7; 13 positions agree with TRBD2. The length of the CDR3 is 15 residues. CDR1 is SEHNR, CDR2 FQNEAQ, per germline (reference sequence). J lost 7 bases, V lost 5 bases, and 8 bases had no gene match. The chain's CDR3 is CASSPIGGLAGEQYF. DNA of the CDR3: TGTGCCAGCAGCCCAATTGGGGGACTAGCGGGAGAGCAGTACTTC.

The V and J genes are TRBV6-5 and TRBJ2-7, with 8 bases matching TRBD2. The length of the CDR3 is 15 residues. Germline V gene data show CDR1 as MNHEY and CDR2 as SVGAGI. The J segment lost 4 bases and the V segment lost 5 bases, leaving 10 bases of the junction unmatched. Here the CDR3 reads CASSRAGEGLYEQYF. The CDR3 DNA sequence: TGTGCCAGCAGTCGAGCGGGAGAAGGATTGTACGAGCAGTACTTC.

The chain joins TRBV14 to TRBJ1-4; 9 bases fit TRBD1. Per the germline V gene, CDR1 is SGHDN and CDR2 is FVKESK. The CDR3 is 21 amino acids. Trimming took 1 base from V and 7 from J; bases not matched to a gene: 22. The CDR3 nucleotides read TGTGCCAGCAGCCAAGTCCCGCAAAGGACAGGGGAACCCCTAGTCGCTGAAAAACTGTTTTTT. Translating it yields CASSQVPQRTGEPLVAEKLFF.

The chain carries TRBV19 and TRBJ2-7; no definite D call. The CDR3 loop spans 15 amino acids. Trimming shortened V by 1 base and J by 2 bases, and 12 bases separated the two germline ends. Germline V gene sequence: CDR1 LNHDA, CDR2 SQIVND (reference sequence). The CDR3 sequence: CASSIGASGAYEQYF. CDR3 nucleotides: TGTGCCAGTAGTATAGGTGCCAGTGGAGCCTACGAGCAGTACTTC.

This chain connects TRBV11-2 to TRBJ2-5, with 14 bases aligning to TRBD2. Trimming cost V 5 bases and J 7 bases; bases outside gene matches: 18. This CDR3 contains 19 residues. CDR1 is SGHAT and CDR2 is FQNNGV in the germline V gene. The CDR3 bases are TGTGCCAGCAGCCGCCTGCCGCGACTAGCGGGAGGGTCCGGGCGGACCCAGTACTTC. This sequence encodes CASSRLPRLAGGSGRTQYF.

V usage is TRBV27 and J usage is TRBJ2-1, with TRBD2 as a possible D gene (5 bases). The CDR3 spans 14 residues. Germline V gene data show CDR1 as MNHEY and CDR2 as SMNVEV (reference sequence). Trimming shortened V by 3 bases and J by 5 bases, and 11 bases separated the two germline ends. CDR3 amino acids: CASSFHDYNNEQFF. The CDR3 DNA is TGTGCCAGCAGTTTCCATGACTACAACAATGAGCAGTTCTTC.

The rearrangement uses TRBV5-6 and TRBJ1-5; D is unclear. This CDR3 contains 15 residues. The V end lost 4 bases, the J end lost 2 bases, and 13 bases lay between the germline ends. Germline CDR1 reads SGHDT; CDR2 reads YYEEEE. The CDR3 here is CASSPAGSRNQPQHF. In DNA form, the CDR3 reads TGTGCCAGCAGCCCAGCGGGTTCCCGCAATCAGCCCCAGCATTTT.

The chain recombines TRBV5-1 with TRBJ2-3; D is perhaps TRBD2 (5 bases). Looked up from germline, CDR1 is SGHRS and CDR2 is YFSETQ. CDR3 size: 14 residues. The ends were cut back, 7 bases at V and 2 bases at J, with 14 bases in the middle. CDR3 amino acids: CASALRGPTDTQYF. The CDR3 DNA reads as TGCGCCAGCGCCCTGCGAGGGCCCACAGATACGCAGTATTTT. Based on the CDR3 plus reference TRBV5-1 and TRBJ2-3, the full variable domain is KAGVTQTPRYLIKTRGQQVTLSCSPISGHRSVSWYQQTPGQGLQFLFEYFSETQRNKGNFPGRFSGRQFSNSRSEMNVSTLELGDSALYLCASALRGPTDTQYFGPGTRLTVL.

This chain connects TRBV7-2 to TRBJ1-2, with 7 bases lining up with TRBD1. This CDR3 is built from 16 residues. The V gene's germline CDR1 is SGHTA and CDR2 FQGNSA. Trimming took 2 bases from V and 2 from J; bases not matched to a gene: 8. The CDR3 nucleotides are TGTGCCAGCAGCTTATCACAGGGGATCCGGAACTATGGCTACACCTTC. This encodes CASSLSQGIRNYGYTF. The complete variable domain, with remaining parts taken from reference TRBV7-2 and TRBJ1-2, reads GAGVSQSPSNKVTEKGKDVELRCDPISGHTALYWYRQSLGQGLEFLIYFQGNSAPDKSGLPSDRFSAERTGGSVSTLTIQRTQQEDSAVYLCASSLSQGIRNYGYTFGSGTRLTVV.

DNA of the CDR3: TGCGCCAGCAGCTTAGAGACAGGGACCTATGGCTACACCTTC. This codes for CASSLETGTYGYTF. V usage is TRBV5-1 and J usage is TRBJ1-2, with 7 positions matching TRBD1. Looked up from germline, CDR1 is SGHRS and CDR2 is YFSETQ. This CDR3 contains 14 residues. V was clipped by 2 bases and J by 4 bases; unmatched bases: 5.

This clone showed up just once. The gene calls are TRBV29-1 and TRBJ1-1; the match to TRBD1 covers 8 bases. Germline values: CDR1 SQVTM, CDR2 ANQGSEA. The CDR3 totals 15 residues. J lost 3 bases, V lost 2 bases, and 8 bases had no gene match. The CDR3, as DNA: TGCAGCGTTGAACGCAGGGGGCTTGGGGACACTGAAGCTTTCTTT. Protein sequence: CSVERRGLGDTEAFF.

The J gene is TRBJ1-2, the V gene TRBV7-3; D remains unclear. The length of the CDR3 is 14 residues. Looked up from germline, CDR1 is SGHTA and CDR2 is FQGTGA. The ends were cut back, 1 base at V and 2 bases at J, with 8 bases in the middle. CDR3 in amino acids: CASSLKAGNYGYTF. CDR3 in DNA: TGTGCCAGCAGCTTAAAGGCGGGGAACTATGGCTACACCTTC.

V is TRBV5-1 and J is TRBJ2-7; D might be TRBD2 (5 bases). Germline CDR1 is SGHRS and CDR2 is YFSETQ. Trimming shortened V by 0 bases and J by 4 bases, and 11 bases separated the two germline ends. The CDR3 loop spans 14 amino acids. The CDR3 coding sequence is TGCGCCAGCAGCTTGGCGGGGAGTACTTACGAGCAGTACTTC. Amino acid sequence: CASSLAGSTYEQYF.

In its sample, this clone was seen once. The chain uses TRBV9 and TRBJ2-3, with a tentative D call TRBD2 (5 bases). Looked up from germline, CDR1 is SGDLS and CDR2 is YYNGEE. V lost 4 bases and J lost 2, with 14 bases in between. The CDR3 loop spans 15 amino acids. CDR3 loop: CASSYRGLNTDTQYF. DNA for the CDR3: TGTGCCAGCAGCTACCGGGGATTGAACACAGATACGCAGTATTTT.

The chain links TRBV11-2 to TRBJ2-3; tentative D call: TRBD1 (6 bases). The CDR3 consists of 13 residues. Trimming shortened V by 6 bases and J by 7 bases, and 14 bases separated the two germline ends. Germline V CDR1 and CDR2: SGHAT, FQNNGV. The CDR3 here is CASRSQGQHTQYF. Written as DNA, the CDR3 is TGTGCCAGCAGATCCCAGGGGCAGCATACGCAGTATTTT.

The chain joins TRBV3-1 (or the pseudogene TRBV3-2) to TRBJ1-2; D might be TRBD1 (5 bases). CDR3 length equals 13 residues. The germline V and J ends were trimmed by 5 bases and 10 bases, with 17 bases remaining between them. Germline values: CDR1 LGHDT, CDR2 YNNKEL (reference sequence). The CDR3 region is CASSKRGEGPYTF. In DNA, the CDR3 is TGTGCCAGCAGCAAACGGGGGGAGGGGCCCTACACCTTC.

V usage is TRBV5-1 and J usage is TRBJ2-5; 7 bases are shared with TRBD1. The junction had 8 bases not matched to a gene; V was cut back by 4 bases and J by 5 bases. Germline CDR1 reads SGHRS; CDR2 reads YFSETQ. The CDR3 is 14 amino acids. The CDR3 protein is CASSVDRAGETQYF. The CDR3 region has the DNA TGCGCCAGCAGCGTAGACAGGGCCGGCGAGACCCAGTACTTC.

The chain employs TRBV10-3 and TRBJ1-5; 7 positions agree with TRBD1. Per the germline V gene, CDR1 is ENHRY and CDR2 is SYGVKD. This CDR3 is built from 14 residues. V shed 6 bases, J shed 0 bases, and the junction held 2 bases outside the gene matches. CDR3 in amino acids: CAISSGGSNQPQHF. In DNA form, the CDR3 reads TGTGCCATCAGCTCAGGGGGTAGCAATCAGCCCCAGCATTTT.

The chain recombines TRBV4-2 with TRBJ2-3; 14 positions agree with TRBD2. The CDR3 is 18 residues long. V shed 0 bases and J 1 base; nucleotides not matched to a gene: 3. Germline V gene data show CDR1 as LGHNA and CDR2 as YNFKEQ. The CDR3 nucleotides are TGTGCCAGCAGCCAAGATCCGGGACTAGCGGGAGGCACAGATACGCAGTATTTT. The encoded protein is CASSQDPGLAGGTDTQYF.